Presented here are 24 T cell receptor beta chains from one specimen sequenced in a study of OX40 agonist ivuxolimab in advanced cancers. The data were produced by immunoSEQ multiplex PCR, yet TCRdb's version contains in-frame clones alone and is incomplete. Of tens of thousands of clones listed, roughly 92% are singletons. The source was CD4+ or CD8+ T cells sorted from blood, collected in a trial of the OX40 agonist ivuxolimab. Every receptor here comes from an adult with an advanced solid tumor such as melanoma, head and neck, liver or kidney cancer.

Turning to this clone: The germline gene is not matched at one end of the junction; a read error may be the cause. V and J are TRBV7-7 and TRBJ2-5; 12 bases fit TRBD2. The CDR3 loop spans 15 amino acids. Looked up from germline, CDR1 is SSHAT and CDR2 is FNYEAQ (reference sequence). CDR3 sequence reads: CASSQLAGGKETQYF. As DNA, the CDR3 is TGTGCTAGCAGCCAGCTAGCGGGGGGGAAAGAGACCCAGTACTTC.

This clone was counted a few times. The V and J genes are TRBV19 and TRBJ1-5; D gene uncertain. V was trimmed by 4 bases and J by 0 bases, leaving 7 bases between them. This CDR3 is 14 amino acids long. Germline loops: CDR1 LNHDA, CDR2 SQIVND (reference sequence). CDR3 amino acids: CASSSTYSNQPQHF. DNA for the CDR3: TGTGCCAGTAGTAGCACCTATAGCAATCAGCCCCAGCATTTT.

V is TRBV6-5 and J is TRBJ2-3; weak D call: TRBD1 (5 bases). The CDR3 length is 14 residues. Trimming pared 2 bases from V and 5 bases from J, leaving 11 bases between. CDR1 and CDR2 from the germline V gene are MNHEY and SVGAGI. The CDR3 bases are TGTGCCAGCAGTTACAAAGGGGTCGGAGATACGCAGTATTTT. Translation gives CASSYKGVGDTQYF.

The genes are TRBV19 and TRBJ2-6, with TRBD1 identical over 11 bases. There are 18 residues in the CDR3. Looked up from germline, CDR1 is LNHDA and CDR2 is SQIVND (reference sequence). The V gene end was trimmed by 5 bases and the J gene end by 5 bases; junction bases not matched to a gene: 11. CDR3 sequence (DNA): TGTGCCAGTAGTGACTCCGGGACAGGGGGATCTAGGGCCAACGTCCTGACTTTC. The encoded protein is CASSDSGTGGSRANVLTF.

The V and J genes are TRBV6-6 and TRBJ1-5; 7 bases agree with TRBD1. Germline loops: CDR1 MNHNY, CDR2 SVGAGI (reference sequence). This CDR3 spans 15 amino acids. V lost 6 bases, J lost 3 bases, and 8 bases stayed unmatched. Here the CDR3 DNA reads TGTGCCAGCAGCCTTACTGGACAGGTCAATCAGCCCCAGCATTTT. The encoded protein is CASSLTGQVNQPQHF.

CDR3 residues: CASSFLRGRGTGELFF. The CDR3 region has the DNA TGTGCCAGCAGTTTCCTCAGGGGAAGAGGCACCGGGGAGCTGTTTTTT. The V and J genes are TRBV27 and TRBJ2-2; tentatively, D is TRBD1 (6 bases). The CDR3 runs 16 residues. The germline V and J ends were trimmed by 3 bases and 4 bases, with 15 bases remaining between them. Germline CDR1 reads MNHEY; CDR2 reads SMNVEV (reference sequence).

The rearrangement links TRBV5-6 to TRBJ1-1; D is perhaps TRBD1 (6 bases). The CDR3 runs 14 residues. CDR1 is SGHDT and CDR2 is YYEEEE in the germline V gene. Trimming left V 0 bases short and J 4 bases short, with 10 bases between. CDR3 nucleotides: TGTGCCAGCAGCTTGGGACAGGTGGGCACTGAAGCTTTCTTT. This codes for CASSLGQVGTEAFF.

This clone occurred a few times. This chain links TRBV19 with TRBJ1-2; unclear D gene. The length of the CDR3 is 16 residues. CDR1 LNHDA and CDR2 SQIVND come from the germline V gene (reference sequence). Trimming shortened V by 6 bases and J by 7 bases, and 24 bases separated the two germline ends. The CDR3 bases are TGTGCCAGTAGCCGCCGGGATGCTATCAGTTCAGGTGGCTACACCTTC. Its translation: CASSRRDAISSGGYTF. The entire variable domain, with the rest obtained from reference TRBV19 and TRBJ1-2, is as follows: DGGITQSPKYLFRKEGQNVTLSCEQNLNHDAMYWYRQDPGQGLRLIYYSQIVNDFQKGDIAEGYSVSREKKESFPLTVTSAQKNPTAFYLCASSRRDAISSGGYTFGSGTRLTVV.

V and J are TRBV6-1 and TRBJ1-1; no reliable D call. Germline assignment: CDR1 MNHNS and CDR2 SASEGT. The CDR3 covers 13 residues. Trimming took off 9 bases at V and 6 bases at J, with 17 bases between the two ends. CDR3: CASERTEVSEAFF. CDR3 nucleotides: TGTGCCAGTGAACGGACGGAGGTCTCTGAAGCTTTCTTT.

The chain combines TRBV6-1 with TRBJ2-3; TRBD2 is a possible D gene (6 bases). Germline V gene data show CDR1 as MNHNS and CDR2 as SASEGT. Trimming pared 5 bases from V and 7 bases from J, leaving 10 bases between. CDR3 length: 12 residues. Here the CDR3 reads CASSWDFYTQYF. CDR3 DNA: TGTGCCAGCAGTTGGGACTTCTATACGCAGTATTTT.

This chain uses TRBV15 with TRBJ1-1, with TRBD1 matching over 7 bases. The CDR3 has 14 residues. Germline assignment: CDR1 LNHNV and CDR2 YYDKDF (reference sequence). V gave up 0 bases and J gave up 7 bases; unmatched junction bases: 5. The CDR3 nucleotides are TGTGCCACCAGCAGAGATCGCGGGACAGATGAAGCTTTCTTT. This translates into CATSRDRGTDEAFF.

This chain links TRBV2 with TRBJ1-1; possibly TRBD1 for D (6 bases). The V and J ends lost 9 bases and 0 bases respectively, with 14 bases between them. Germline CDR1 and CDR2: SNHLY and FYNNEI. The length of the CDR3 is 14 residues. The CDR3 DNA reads TGTGCCAGTGACTTGTGGGACATGAACACTGAAGCTTTCTTT. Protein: CASDLWDMNTEAFF.

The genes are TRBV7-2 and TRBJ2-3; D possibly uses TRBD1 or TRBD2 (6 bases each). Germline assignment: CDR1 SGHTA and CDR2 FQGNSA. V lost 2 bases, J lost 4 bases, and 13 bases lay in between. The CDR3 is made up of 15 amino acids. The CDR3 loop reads CASSLLGGLADTQYF. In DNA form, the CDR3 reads TGTGCCAGCAGCTTACTGGGGGGCTTGGCAGATACGCAGTATTTT.

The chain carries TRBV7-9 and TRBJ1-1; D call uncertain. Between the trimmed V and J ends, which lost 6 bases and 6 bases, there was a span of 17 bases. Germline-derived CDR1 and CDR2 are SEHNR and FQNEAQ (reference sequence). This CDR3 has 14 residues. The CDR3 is CASRPTGVLAEAFF. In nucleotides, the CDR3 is TGTGCCAGCAGACCGACCGGAGTGCTGGCTGAAGCTTTCTTT.

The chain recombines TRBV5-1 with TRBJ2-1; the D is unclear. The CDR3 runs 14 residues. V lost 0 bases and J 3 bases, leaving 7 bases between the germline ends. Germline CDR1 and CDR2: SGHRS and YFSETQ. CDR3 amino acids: CASSLATDYNEQFF. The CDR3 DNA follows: TGCGCCAGCAGCTTGGCGACGGACTACAATGAGCAGTTCTTC.

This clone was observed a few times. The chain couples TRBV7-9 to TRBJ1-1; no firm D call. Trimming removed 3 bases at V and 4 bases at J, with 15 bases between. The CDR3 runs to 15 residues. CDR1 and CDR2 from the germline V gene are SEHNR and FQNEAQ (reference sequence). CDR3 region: CASSLSRAVGTEAFF. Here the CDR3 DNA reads TGTGCCAGCAGCTTGTCGAGGGCTGTGGGCACTGAAGCTTTCTTT. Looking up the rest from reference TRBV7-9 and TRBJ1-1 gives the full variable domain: DTGVSQNPRHKITKRGQNVTFRCDPISEHNRLYWYRQTLGQGPEFLTYFQNEAQLEKSRLLSDRFSAERPKGSFSTLEIQRTEQGDSAMYLCASSLSRAVGTEAFFGQGTRLTVV.

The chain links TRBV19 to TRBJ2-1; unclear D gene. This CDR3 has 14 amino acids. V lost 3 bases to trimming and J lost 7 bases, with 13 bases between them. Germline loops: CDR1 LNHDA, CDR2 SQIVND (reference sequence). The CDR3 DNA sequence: TGTGCCAGTAGTATGTTAGCCCCAGTGAATGAGCAGTTCTTC. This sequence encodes CASSMLAPVNEQFF. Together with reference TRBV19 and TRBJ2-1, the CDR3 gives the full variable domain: DGGITQSPKYLFRKEGQNVTLSCEQNLNHDAMYWYRQDPGQGLRLIYYSQIVNDFQKGDIAEGYSVSREKKESFPLTVTSAQKNPTAFYLCASSMLAPVNEQFFGPGTRLTVL.

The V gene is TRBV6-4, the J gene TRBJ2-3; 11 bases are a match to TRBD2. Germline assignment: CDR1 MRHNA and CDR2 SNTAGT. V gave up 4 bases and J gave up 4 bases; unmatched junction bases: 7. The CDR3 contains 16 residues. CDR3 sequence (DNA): TGTGCCAGCAGTGCGGTAGCGGGAGGGATGGCAGATACGCAGTATTTT. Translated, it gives CASSAVAGGMADTQYF.

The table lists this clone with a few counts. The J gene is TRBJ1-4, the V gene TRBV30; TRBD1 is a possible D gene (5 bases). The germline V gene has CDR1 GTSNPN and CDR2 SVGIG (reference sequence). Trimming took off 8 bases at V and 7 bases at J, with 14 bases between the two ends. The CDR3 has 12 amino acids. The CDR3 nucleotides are TGTGCCGTAGGGGAAGGGGTTGAAAAACTGTTTTTT. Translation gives CAVGEGVEKLFF.

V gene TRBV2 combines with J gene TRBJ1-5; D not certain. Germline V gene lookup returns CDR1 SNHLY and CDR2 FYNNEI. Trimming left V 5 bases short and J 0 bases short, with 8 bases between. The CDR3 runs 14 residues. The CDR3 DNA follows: TGTGCCAGCAGTCGACGGCTTAGCAATCAGCCCCAGCATTTT. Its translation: CASSRRLSNQPQHF.

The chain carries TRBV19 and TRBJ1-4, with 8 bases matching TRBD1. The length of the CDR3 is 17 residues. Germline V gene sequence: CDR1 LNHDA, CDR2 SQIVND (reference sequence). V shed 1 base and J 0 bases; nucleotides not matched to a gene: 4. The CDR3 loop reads CASSIVPGGTTNEKLFF. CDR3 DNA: TGTGCCAGTAGTATAGTACCAGGGGGCACAACTAATGAAAAACTGTTTTTT. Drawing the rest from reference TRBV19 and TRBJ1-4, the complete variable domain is DGGITQSPKYLFRKEGQNVTLSCEQNLNHDAMYWYRQDPGQGLRLIYYSQIVNDFQKGDIAEGYSVSREKKESFPLTVTSAQKNPTAFYLCASSIVPGGTTNEKLFFGSGTQLSVL.

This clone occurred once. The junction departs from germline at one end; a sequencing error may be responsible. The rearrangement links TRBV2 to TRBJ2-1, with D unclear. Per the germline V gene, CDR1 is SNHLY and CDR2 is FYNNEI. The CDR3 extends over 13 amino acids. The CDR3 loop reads CASREGSYNEQFF. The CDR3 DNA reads TGTGCCAGCAGGGAAGGCAGCTACAATGAGCAGTTCTTC.

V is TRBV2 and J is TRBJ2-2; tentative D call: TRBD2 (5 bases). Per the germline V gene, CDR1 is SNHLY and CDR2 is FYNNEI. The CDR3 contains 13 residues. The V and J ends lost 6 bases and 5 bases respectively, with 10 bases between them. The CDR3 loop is CASSSTRTGELFF. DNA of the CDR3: TGTGCCAGCAGCTCAACTAGGACCGGGGAGCTGTTTTTT.

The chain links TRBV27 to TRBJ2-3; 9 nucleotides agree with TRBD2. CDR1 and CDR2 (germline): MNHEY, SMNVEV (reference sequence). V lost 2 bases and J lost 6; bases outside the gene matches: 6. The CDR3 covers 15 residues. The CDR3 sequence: CASSLDASGMDTQYF. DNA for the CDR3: TGTGCCAGCAGTTTAGATGCTAGCGGGATGGATACGCAGTATTTT.